This passage covers 19 T cell receptor beta chains from one sample sequenced in a study of preoperative IRX-2 immunotherapy in early breast cancer. Treatment: preoperative locoregional IRX-2 cytokine immunotherapy. Data came from immunoSEQ multiplex PCR; TCRdb stores just in-frame clones and leaves some out. The sample lists tens of thousands of clones; about 68% were seen once. The specimen comprised lymph node tissue, sampled after IRX-2 immunotherapy. These receptors all stem from a human donor with breast cancer.

The V call is TRBV28, the J call TRBJ2-7; 8 bases align to TRBD1. CDR1 and CDR2 (germline): MDHEN, SYDVKM. V trimming: 3 bases; J trimming: 1 base; junction bases outside the gene matches: 5. This CDR3 region has 15 residues. The CDR3 loop is CASSFGGQVSYEQYF. CDR3 sequence (DNA): TGTGCCAGCAGTTTCGGGGGACAGGTATCCTACGAGCAGTACTTC.

This clone was counted a few times. The V gene is TRBV6-8, the J gene TRBJ2-1; TRBD1 agrees at 7 bases. Germline V gene data show CDR1 as MNHGY and CDR2 as SAAAGT. CDR3 length: 17 amino acids. V lost 4 bases and J lost 0; bases outside the gene matches: 9. CDR3 bases: TGTGCCAGCAGTTGGGAACCGGGACAGAGCTCCTACAATGAGCAGTTCTTC. It translates to CASSWEPGQSSYNEQFF.

This sequence joins TRBV4-1 and TRBJ1-4, with D hard to call. The CDR3 extends over 14 amino acids. In germline, CDR1 is MGHRA, CDR2 YSYEKL. Trimming cost V 1 base and J 5 bases, with 8 bases left between them. CDR3 region: CASSQGALNEKLFF. In DNA form, the CDR3 reads TGCGCCAGCAGCCAAGGGGCCTTGAATGAAAAACTGTTTTTT.

This chain links TRBV28 with TRBJ1-5, with 8 bases that match TRBD1. V lost 6 bases and J lost 0; bases outside the gene matches: 10. This CDR3 has 17 amino acids. Germline loops: CDR1 MDHEN, CDR2 SYDVKM. CDR3 nucleotides: TGTGCCAGCAGCGTTACAGGGGGAAGAAGTAGCAATCAGCCCCAGCATTTT. Amino acid sequence: CASSVTGGRSSNQPQHF.

There are a few counts of this clone. The chain couples TRBV11-3 to TRBJ2-5, with 14 bases fitting TRBD2. V lost 5 bases and J lost 4; bases outside the gene matches: 6. CDR1 is SGHNT and CDR2 is YENEEA in the germline V gene. This CDR3 has 16 residues. The CDR3 bases are TGTGCCAGCAGCCCGGGACTAGCGGGAGATGTAGAGACCCAGTACTTC. Residues: CASSPGLAGDVETQYF.

The V call is TRBV19, the J call TRBJ1-3, with 7 bases lining up with TRBD1. The CDR3 has 13 amino acids. With V trimmed by 9 bases and J by 4 bases, 6 bases remained unmatched. CDR1 is LNHDA and CDR2 is SQIVND in the germline V gene (reference sequence). The DNA of the CDR3 is TGTGCCAGCCCAACAGGGGCCGGAAACACCATATATTTT. Protein: CASPTGAGNTIYF.

The rearrangement links TRBV6-8 to TRBJ2-7; no clear D gene. This CDR3 has 13 amino acids. Germline V CDR1 and CDR2: MNHGY, SAAAGT. The ends were cut back, 2 bases at V and 4 bases at J, with 9 bases in the middle. The CDR3, as DNA: TGTGCCAGCAGTTACGGGAACCTTTACGAGCAGTACTTC. As protein: CASSYGNLYEQYF.

The chain is built from TRBV18 and TRBJ2-5, with a possible D match to TRBD1 (5 bases). Germline loops: CDR1 KGHSH, CDR2 LQKENI. There are 12 residues in the CDR3. Trimming took 3 bases from V and 3 from J, leaving 5 bases between them. CDR3 protein: CASSPTEETQYF. In DNA, the CDR3 is TGTGCCAGCTCACCGACAGAAGAGACCCAGTACTTC.

The CDR3 region is CASSFSGTGFGGELFF. The DNA for the CDR3 is TGTGCCAGCAGCTTTTCCGGGACAGGCTTTGGGGGGGAGCTGTTTTTT. This chain joins TRBV11-3 and TRBJ2-2, with 8 nucleotides matching TRBD1. The V and J ends lost 3 bases and 8 bases, in that order; junction bases with no gene match: 11. Germline V gene sequence: CDR1 SGHNT, CDR2 YENEEA. This CDR3 has 16 amino acids.

This rearrangement joins TRBV7-5 to TRBJ2-1. TRBV7-5 counts as a pseudogene. The CDR3 spans 15 residues. CDR3 protein: CASSPSDGAYNEQFF. DNA of the CDR3: TGTGCCAGCAGCCCGTCGGACGGTGCCTACAATGAGCAGTTCTTC.

This clone qualifies as medium-sized. The chain carries TRBV5-1 and TRBJ2-3, with 7 positions matching TRBD1. The V gene end was trimmed by 4 bases and the J gene end by 1 base; junction bases not matched to a gene: 6. Germline V gene data show CDR1 as SGHRS and CDR2 as YFSETQ. This CDR3 has 15 residues. In nucleotides, the CDR3 is TGCGCCAGCAGCACGACCGGACAGGGCACAGATACGCAGTATTTT. This encodes CASSTTGQGTDTQYF.

V usage is TRBV10-2 and J usage is TRBJ2-7; TRBD2 aligns across 10 bases. This CDR3 is 14 amino acids long. V was clipped by 5 bases and J by 7 bases; unmatched bases: 8. From germline, CDR1 is WSHSY and CDR2 SAAADI. CDR3 in DNA: TGCGCCAGCAGTCTCCCTGGGACTAGCGAAGAGCAGTACTTC. It codes for CASSLPGTSEEQYF.

This clone came up a few times. The V call is TRBV28, the J call TRBJ1-5, with D possibly being TRBD1 (6 bases). The CDR3 totals 16 residues. Germline V lookup: CDR1 MDHEN, CDR2 SYDVKM. The V and J ends lost 3 bases and 5 bases respectively, with 17 bases between them. CDR3: CASSFVGGSIYQPQHF. DNA of the CDR3: TGTGCCAGCAGTTTTGTGGGGGGCTCGATTTATCAGCCCCAGCATTTT.

This rearrangement joins TRBV29-1 to TRBJ2-6; 7 bases agree with TRBD1. The CDR3 extends over 17 amino acids. Germline CDR1 SQVTM, CDR2 ANQGSEA. V lost 0 bases and J lost 3; bases outside the gene matches: 8. The CDR3 nucleotides are TGCAGCGTTGAAGAACCCAAGACAGGGTTTGGGGCCAACGTCCTGACTTTC. Amino acids: CSVEEPKTGFGANVLTF.

The J gene is TRBJ2-6, the V gene TRBV6-8, with a tentative D call TRBD2 (5 bases). Deletions cut 5 bases from V and 2 bases from J, with 10 bases between. Germline assignment: CDR1 MNHGY and CDR2 SAAAGT. This CDR3 spans 15 amino acids. CDR3 bases: TGTGCCAGCAGTCCGTTGGGAGCTGGGGCCAACGTCCTGACTTTC. This encodes CASSPLGAGANVLTF.

J is TRBJ1-1 and V is TRBV11-3; no reliable D call. Germline V gene lookup returns CDR1 SGHNT and CDR2 YENEEA. The ends were cut back, 2 bases at V and 1 base at J, with 26 bases in the middle. This CDR3 spans 20 amino acids. CDR3 region: CASSLFAGPSGSAKNTEAFF. The CDR3 coding sequence is TGTGCCAGCAGCTTATTTGCCGGGCCTTCAGGCTCTGCTAAGAACACTGAAGCTTTCTTT.

This chain joins TRBV6-8 and TRBJ2-1; TRBD1 matches at 8 bases. V trimming: 8 bases; J trimming: 5 bases; junction bases outside the gene matches: 14. Germline CDR1 is MNHGY and CDR2 is SAAAGT. The length of the CDR3 is 16 residues. The CDR3 sequence: CASAADREFFDNEQFF. DNA of the CDR3: TGTGCCAGCGCCGCGGACAGGGAATTTTTTGACAATGAGCAGTTCTTC.

This clone was counted between two and nine times. This chain connects TRBV5-1 to TRBJ1-1; 7 bases fit TRBD1. V dropped 4 bases and J dropped 1; count of bases not matched to a gene: 7. The germline gives CDR1 SGHRS, CDR2 YFSETQ. The CDR3 runs 15 residues. The CDR3, as DNA: TGCGCCAGCAGCCCGGAGGCAGGGGGGAACACTGAAGCTTTCTTT. Translating gives CASSPEAGGNTEAFF.

The genes are TRBV19 and TRBJ1-5; 8 bases align to TRBD1. The CDR3 loop spans 15 amino acids. In germline, CDR1 is LNHDA, CDR2 SQIVND (reference sequence). Germline trimming cut 3 bases from V and 4 bases from J; bases unmatched to any gene: 5. CDR3: CASSIIRQGNQPQHF. The CDR3 nucleotides are TGTGCCAGTAGTATTATCCGACAGGGGAATCAGCCCCAGCATTTT.